This TCR beta chain was sequenced in a study of T cells in Graves' hyperthyroidism and ophthalmopathy. Study details: At the time of initial diagnosis and before any treatment, peripheral blood was collected. The study's findings and limits: Blood samples included most of the expanded thyroid clonotypes exceeding 0.001. Ophthalmopathy stood apart from stable hyperthyroidism in a 13 V-J model.

Trimming removed 3 bases from V and 2 bases from J, with 3 bases in between. CDR1 is SNHLY and CDR2 is FYNNEI in the germline V gene. This CDR3 comprises 12 residues. This clonotype was recorded at least ten times. What it recognizes is unknown. Patients between 18 and 65 years old had hyperthyroidism, newly diagnosed and lasting under 2 months. The CDR3 regions of TCR beta were amplified from RNA transcripts. The HTBI primer set was used in a first-round RT-PCR of the TCR CDR3. TCRdb reprocessed the multiplex PCR reads with MiXCR, giving one entry per CDR3 protein. The data contain 460,000 or so distinct CDR3 sequences, about 15% of them singletons.

The sequence was obtained from a young woman with Graves' hyperthyroidism. V and J are TRBV2 and TRBJ2-3, with D unclear. The sample comprised blood. The DNA for the CDR3 is TGTGCCAGCAGTGATTACACAGATACGCAGTATTTT. It codes for CASSDYTDTQYF.